Presented here are 8 T cell receptor beta chains from one specimen sequenced in a study of T cells after yellow fever vaccination. MiXCR was run by TCRdb on the 5' RACE reads, yielding one entry per CDR3 protein. This sample has 620,000 or so distinct CDR3 sequences; approximately 13% occur once, and the top ten carry 14% to 15%. The specimen comprised PBMCs, sampled on the day of the yellow fever booster vaccination. The receptor source for this set is a man aged 25-45 years who received the YFV17D yellow fever vaccine.

This clonotype has at least ten counts. This rearrangement joins TRBV30 to TRBJ2-2; perhaps TRBD1 as D (6 bases). Looked up from germline, CDR1 is GTSNPN and CDR2 is SVGIG (reference sequence). Trimming took 0 bases from V and 4 from J, leaving 12 bases between them. This CDR3 spans 15 amino acids. In nucleotides, the CDR3 is TGTGCCTGGAGTGTTGGTAGGGGGAGCACCGGGGAGCTGTTTTTT. It yields the protein CAWSVGRGSTGELFF.

In its sample, this clonotype was seen a few times. CDR3 DNA: TGTGCCAGCAGCTTGCTAGACAATCAGCCCCAGCATTTT. It is translated as CASSLLDNQPQHF. V and J are TRBV7-9 and TRBJ1-5; no clear D. Trimming stripped 3 bases from V and 3 bases from J, with 6 bases between. Germline lookup yields CDR1 SEHNR and CDR2 FQNEAQ (reference sequence). The CDR3 contains 13 residues.

This clonotype was recorded a few times. The CDR3 region is CASSTDSTDTQYF. The CDR3 DNA follows: TGTGCCAGCAGTACCGACAGCACAGATACGCAGTATTTT. The chain joins TRBV27 to TRBJ2-3; D remains ambiguous. This CDR3 is built from 13 residues. CDR1 is MNHEY, CDR2 SMNVEV, per germline (reference sequence). Between the trimmed V and J ends, which lost 5 bases and 0 bases, there was a span of 6 bases.

This clonotype has just a few counts. The V gene is TRBV21-1, the J gene TRBJ2-3. TRBV21-1 is a known pseudogene. The CDR3 contains 17 residues. CDR3 DNA sequence: TGTGCCAGCAGCAACATATGGACCCCGAAAAATACAGATACGCAGTATTTT. It codes for CASSNIWTPKNTDTQYF.

This clonotype was seen repeatedly, ten times or more. The DNA of the CDR3 is TGTGCCAGCAGTGACAGGGCCGAGCAGTACTTC. It encodes CASSDRAEQYF. The chain joins TRBV28 to TRBJ2-7; 7 bases fit TRBD1. The CDR3 is 11 amino acids. The trim removed 5 bases at V and 6 bases at J, leaving 1 base unmatched. The germline V gene has CDR1 MDHEN and CDR2 SYDVKM.

V usage is TRBV12-3 or TRBV12-4 and J usage is TRBJ2-7; D is undetermined. CDR3 size: 15 residues. Between the trimmed V and J ends, which lost 2 bases and 1 base, there was a span of 12 bases. The CDR3 is CASSLRAALSYEQYF. In nucleotides, the CDR3 is TGTGCCAGCAGTTTAAGGGCAGCTTTGTCCTACGAGCAGTACTTC.

The rearrangement links TRBV5-1 to TRBJ2-3; D is unclear. Trimming took 3 bases from V and 2 from J, leaving 10 bases between them. The CDR3 extends over 14 amino acids. The germline CDR1 and CDR2 sequences are SGHRS and YFSETQ. CDR3 DNA: TGCGCCAGCAGCTACCTCCGACTCACAGATACGCAGTATTTT. This encodes CASSYLRLTDTQYF.

This clonotype was seen more than once but under ten times. The chain recombines TRBV20-1 with TRBJ2-3; possibly TRBD2 for D (6 bases). From germline, CDR1 is DFQATT and CDR2 SNEGSKA (reference sequence). V was cut by 0 bases and J by 1 base, with 8 bases left in between. The CDR3 sequence is 14 residues long. The CDR3 DNA reads as TGCAGTGCTAGAGAACCGGGAGGCACAGATACGCAGTATTTT. Translated: CSAREPGGTDTQYF.